These T cell receptor beta chains were read from a single sample in a study of CD8 T cells in Susac syndrome. TCRdb re-called the immunoSEQ multiplex PCR reads through MiXCR, storing one row per CDR3 protein. The sample consists of around 190,000 distinct CDR3 sequences, about 95% of them appearing once. What was sequenced was CD4+ T cells from PBMCs. These receptor sequences come from a human donor in good health. Each CDR3 is given with its conserved first and last residue. Each record gives: V gene, clone size, J gene, D gene, CDR3 DNA, CDR3 protein. A D gene is named only where the DNA matches it firmly. A row's size may be missing; if present it is once, few, many or a size class.

TRBV5-4	-	TRBJ2-5	-	TGTGCCAGCAGCAACTCTCGTGAGACCCAGTACTTC	CASSNSRETQYF
TRBV24-1	-	TRBJ2-1	TRBD2	TGTGCCACCAGTGATTCCGCCGGGACTAGCGGAAACAATGAGCAGTTCTTC	CATSDSAGTSGNNEQFF
TRBV29-1	once	TRBJ2-4	-	TGCAGCGCCGGGCAGTTAGCCAAAAACATTCAGTACTTC	CSAGQLAKNIQYF
TRBV5-1	-	TRBJ2-2	-	TGCGCCAGCAGAGCCGGGGGCGCGGGCACCGGGGAGCTGTTTTTT	CASRAGGAGTGELFF
TRBV5-8	-	TRBJ2-4	-	TGTGCCAGCAGCTTGGTTTTTGGGCCAGGGGATCGCATTCAGTACTTC	CASSLVFGPGDRIQYF
TRBV20-1	-	TRBJ1-5	-	TGCAGTGCTAGTGGTGGGTTAAGCAATCAGCCCCAGCATTTT	CSASGGLSNQPQHF
TRBV27	once	TRBJ2-1	-	TGTGCCAGCAGTTTAGGCACTGGTGATAGGTCCTACAATGAGCAGTTCTTC	CASSLGTGDRSYNEQFF
TRBV29-1	once	TRBJ2-5	TRBD2	TGCAGCGTTGAAGCCCCGGGGGGCCAGTACTTC	CSVEAPGGQYF
TRBV5-4	-	TRBJ1-2	-	TGTGCCAGCAGCCCAGGACACAACTATGGCTACACCTTC	CASSPGHNYGYTF
TRBV27	few	TRBJ1-2	-	TGTGCCAGCAGTTTTCGTGGGAACTATGGCTACACCTTC	CASSFRGNYGYTF
TRBV30	-	TRBJ2-2	-	TGTGCCTGGAGCAGAGTGGAGGAGGGCGGGGAGCTGTTTTTT	CAWSRVEEGGELFF
TRBV5-6	-	TRBJ2-1	TRBD2	TGTGCCAGCAGCTTGGGGCTTGGAGCGGGATCGTCCTACAATGAGCAGTTCTTC	CASSLGLGAGSSYNEQFF
TRBV30	-	TRBJ1-2	TRBD1	TGTGCCTGGAGTGTACAGGGGGCATGGGGCGGCTACACCTTC	CAWSVQGAWGGYTF
TRBV27	-	TRBJ2-3	-	TGTGCCAGCAGTTTAATCGCATCTAGCACAGATACGCAGTATTTT	CASSLIASSTDTQYF
TRBV15	-	TRBJ1-5	-	TGTGCCACCAGCAGCCCTTTGGGGGTGCGACATCAGCCCCAGCATTTT	CATSSPLGVRHQPQHF
TRBV4-2	-	TRBJ2-2	TRBD2	TGTGCCAGCAGCCAAGATTCTAGCGGGTGGAACACCGGGGAGCTGTTTTTT	CASSQDSSGWNTGELFF
TRBV7-2	-	TRBJ2-7	-	TGTGCCAGCAGAACCGGGACATACTCCTACGAGCAGTACTTC	CASRTGTYSYEQYF
TRBV30	-	TRBJ2-2	-	TGTGCCTTCGGGACGACGAACACCGGGGAGCTGTTTTTT	CAFGTTNTGELFF
TRBV20-1	-	TRBJ2-7	TRBD2	TGCAGTGCTAGAGCTCTACAGGGAGTTAGCGGGAGGGAAAGCTCCTACGAGCAGTACTTC	CSARALQGVSGRESSYEQYF
TRBV4-2	-	TRBJ2-5	-	TGTGCCAGCAGCCAAGATCTCAGAAGCCAAGAGACCCAGTACTTC	CASSQDLRSQETQYF
TRBV29-1	-	TRBJ2-2	-	TGCAGCGTTGAAATGGTTTGGGGCGGGGAGCTGTTTTTT	CSVEMVWGGELFF
TRBV4-3	-	TRBJ2-1	-	TGCGCCAGCAGCCGGCGCGCTAGCGATGCTTCCTACAATGAGCAGTTCTTC	CASSRRASDASYNEQFF
TRBV30	-	TRBJ2-1	-	TGTGCCTGGAGGCGAGAGCGGAGCTCCTACAATGAGCAGTTCTTC	CAWRRERSSYNEQFF
TRBV7-2	once	TRBJ1-2	-	TGTGCCAGCAGCTTTTATGGGGGCCTCTCCTATGGCTACACCTTC	CASSFYGGLSYGYTF
TRBV29-1	-	TRBJ1-2	TRBD1	TGCAGCGTCGGAAAGACAGGGAACTATGGCTACACCTTC	CSVGKTGNYGYTF
TRBV7-9	-	TRBJ2-7	-	TGTGCCAGCAGCGCCCGACCCTACGAGCAGTACTTC	CASSARPYEQYF
TRBV27	once	TRBJ2-1	TRBD2	TGTGCCAGCAGTTTTTTCGGGACTAGATCCTACAATGAGCAGTTCTTC	CASSFFGTRSYNEQFF
TRBV9	-	TRBJ1-1	TRBD1	TGTGCCAGCAGCGTCGTACCGACAGGGGAGGATACTTTCTTT	CASSVVPTGEDTFF
TRBV29-1	-	TRBJ2-1	-	TGCAGCGTTGAAGGGACAGCGAGCTCCTACAATGAGCAGTTCTTC	CSVEGTASSYNEQFF
TRBV28	once	TRBJ2-1	TRBD2	TGTGCCAGCAGCCCTTTGGGAGCGGGAGGCGGTTACAATGAGCAGTTCTTC	CASSPLGAGGGYNEQFF
TRBV29-1	-	TRBJ2-1	TRBD2	TGCAGCGTGGGGACTAGCGGGAACTACAATGAGCAGTTCTTC	CSVGTSGNYNEQFF
TRBV12-3/TRBV12-4	-	TRBJ2-1	-	TGTGCCAGCAGTAGGCCCCCCAGCTACAATGAGCAGTTCTTC	CASSRPPSYNEQFF
TRBV28	few	TRBJ2-7	-	TGTGCCAGCAGTTTGCGGGTAGAGCAGTACTTC	CASSLRVEQYF
TRBV30	-	TRBJ2-1	-	TGTGCCTGGACTAAGACTAGGTTCGCTGAGCAGTTCTTC	CAWTKTRFAEQFF
TRBV20-1	-	TRBJ2-1	-	TGCAGTGCTAAAGATGGTTTAGCCCACAATGAGCAGTTCTTC	CSAKDGLAHNEQFF
TRBV7-2	-	TRBJ1-3	-	TGTGCCAGCAGCTCCGGGACCGGAGCAGGAAACACCATATATTTT	CASSSGTGAGNTIYF
TRBV20-1	-	TRBJ1-1	TRBD1	TGCAGTGCTGAGAGACAGGGTACTGAAGCTTTCTTT	CSAERQGTEAFF
TRBV7-2	-	TRBJ2-7	TRBD1	TGTGCCAGCAGCTCGGGGACAGGGTATTACGAGCAGTACTTC	CASSSGTGYYEQYF
TRBV4-3	-	TRBJ2-3	-	TGCGCCAGCAGCCAAGAGATGGTCCTTTTGACTCCGGGAGATACGCAGTATTTT	CASSQEMVLLTPGDTQYF
TRBV18	-	TRBJ1-2	-	TGTGCCAGCTCATATCAAGGACCCGGACAGATGACCTATGGCTACACCTTC	CASSYQGPGQMTYGYTF
TRBV29-1	-	TRBJ1-2	-	TGCAGCGTTGGGGACATTAACTATGGCTACACCTTC	CSVGDINYGYTF
TRBV30	-	TRBJ1-2	-	TGTGCCTGGAGGGGGGGCCCCTACTATGGCTACACCTTC	CAWRGGPYYGYTF
TRBV28	-	TRBJ2-5	-	TGTGCCAGCAGTTCAGATACCGAGACCCAGTACTTC	CASSSDTETQYF
TRBV3-1	-	TRBJ2-7	-	TGTGCCAGCAGCCAAGATTCTTCAGGGTTCTACGAGCAGTACTTC	CASSQDSSGFYEQYF
TRBV28	-	TRBJ2-2	-	TGTGCCAGCAGTTTAGGCCAGGGGTGGACCGGGGAGCTGTTTTTT	CASSLGQGWTGELFF